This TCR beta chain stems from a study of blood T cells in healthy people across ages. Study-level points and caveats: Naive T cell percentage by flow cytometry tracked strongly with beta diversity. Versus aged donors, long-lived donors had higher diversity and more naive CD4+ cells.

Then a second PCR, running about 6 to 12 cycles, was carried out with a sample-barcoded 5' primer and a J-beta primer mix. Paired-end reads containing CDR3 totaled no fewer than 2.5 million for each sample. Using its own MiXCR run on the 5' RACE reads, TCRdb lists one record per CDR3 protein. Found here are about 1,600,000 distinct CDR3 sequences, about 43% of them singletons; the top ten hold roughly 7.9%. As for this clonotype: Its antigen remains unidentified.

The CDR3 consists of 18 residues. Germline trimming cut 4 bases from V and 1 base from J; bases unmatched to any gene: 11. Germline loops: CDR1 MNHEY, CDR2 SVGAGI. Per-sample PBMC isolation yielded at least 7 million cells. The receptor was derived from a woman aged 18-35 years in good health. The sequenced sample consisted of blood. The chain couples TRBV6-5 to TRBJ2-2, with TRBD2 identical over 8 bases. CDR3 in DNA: TGTGCCAGCAGTTCCCTAGGATTTAGCGGGATGAACACCGGGGAGCTGTTTTTT. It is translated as CASSSLGFSGMNTGELFF.